This TCR beta chain was sequenced during a study of blood T cell repertoires in COVID-19. Study information: Acute and convalescent COVID-19 specimens originated in the United States, Italy and Spain.

The germline V gene has CDR1 SQVTM and CDR2 ANQGSEA. Between the trimmed V and J ends, which lost 6 bases and 5 bases, there was a span of 19 bases. The CDR3 extends over 14 amino acids. Repertoires were generated with immunoSEQ multiplex PCR, while TCRdb's copy carries only in-frame clones and drops some. This table holds 250,000 to 300,000 clones, 65% to 90% found once. This sequence joins TRBV29-1 and TRBJ1-1; D perhaps matches TRBD1 (5 bases). The sample taken for sequencing was peripheral blood. The origin of this receptor is a man between 45 and 60 years old with active or convalescent COVID-19. CDR3 loop: CSVASVQRGTEAFF. CDR3 in DNA: TGCAGCGTGGCGTCAGTACAGCGGGGGACTGAAGCTTTCTTT.